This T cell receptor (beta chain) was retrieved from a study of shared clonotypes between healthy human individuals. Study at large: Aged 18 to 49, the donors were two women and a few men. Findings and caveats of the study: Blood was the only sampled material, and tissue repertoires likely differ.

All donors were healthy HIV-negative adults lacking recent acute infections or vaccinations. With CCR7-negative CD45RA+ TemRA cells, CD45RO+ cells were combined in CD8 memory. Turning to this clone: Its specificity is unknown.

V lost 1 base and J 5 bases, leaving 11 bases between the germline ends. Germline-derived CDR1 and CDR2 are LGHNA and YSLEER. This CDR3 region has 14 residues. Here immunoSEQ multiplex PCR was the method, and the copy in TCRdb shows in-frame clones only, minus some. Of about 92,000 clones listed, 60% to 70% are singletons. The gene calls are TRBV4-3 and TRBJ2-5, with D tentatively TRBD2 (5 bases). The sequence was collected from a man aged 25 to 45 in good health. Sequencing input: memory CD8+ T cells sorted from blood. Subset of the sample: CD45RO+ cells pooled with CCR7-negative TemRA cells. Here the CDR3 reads CASSQGGSLETQYF. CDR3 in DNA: TGCGCCAGCAGCCAAGGAGGGAGTTTGGAGACCCAGTACTTC.